The 25 T cell receptor beta chains below come from one sample, sequenced in a study of T cell responses to AZD1222 COVID-19 vaccine. This table comes from immunoSEQ multiplex PCR, and its TCRdb copy is limited to in-frame clones, with some not included. The sample records around 110,000 clones, roughly 87% being singletons. The source material was peripheral blood, sampled on day 0 of AZD1222 vaccination. Every receptor here comes from an adult in good health.

J is TRBJ2-3 and V is TRBV10-3, with D possibly TRBD1 on 6 matching bases. The CDR3 sequence is 12 residues long. The germline V gene has CDR1 ENHRY and CDR2 SYGVKD. V dropped 10 bases and J dropped 0 bases, with 8 bases sitting between them. The DNA of the CDR3 is TGTGCCACCCAGGGGAGCACAGATACGCAGTATTTT. This codes for CATQGSTDTQYF.

The V gene is TRBV20-1, the J gene TRBJ2-7; D is unresolved. Germline V gives CDR1 DFQATT, CDR2 SNEGSKA (reference sequence). V was clipped by 3 bases and J by 2 bases, with 2 bases between them. This CDR3 is 10 amino acids long. CDR3 sequence: CSASPYEQYF. DNA of the CDR3: TGCAGTGCTAGCCCCTACGAGCAGTACTTC.

The chain couples TRBV2 to TRBJ2-1; the D is unclear. CDR3 size: 16 residues. Germline CDR1 and CDR2: SNHLY and FYNNEI. Between the trimmed V and J ends, which lost 1 base and 0 bases, there was a span of 10 bases. The CDR3 sequence: CASSEGWGSSYNEQFF. The CDR3 DNA reads TGTGCCAGCAGTGAAGGGTGGGGTAGCTCCTACAATGAGCAGTTCTTC.

V and J are TRBV7-2 and TRBJ2-3; 8 bases are a match to TRBD1. With 7 bases clipped from V and 5 bases from J, the junction kept 11 bases outside the gene matches. Germline V CDR1 and CDR2: SGHTA, FQGNSA. The CDR3 extends over 15 amino acids. CDR3 residues: CASTPSGGGLDTQYF. Here the CDR3 DNA reads TGTGCCAGCACCCCTTCAGGGGGCGGATTAGATACGCAGTATTTT. The whole variable domain, filled in from reference TRBV7-2 and TRBJ2-3, reads GAGVSQSPSNKVTEKGKDVELRCDPISGHTALYWYRQSLGQGLEFLIYFQGNSAPDKSGLPSDRFSAERTGGSVSTLTIQRTQQEDSAVYLCASTPSGGGLDTQYFGPGTRLTVL.

V gene TRBV3-1 (or the pseudogene TRBV3-2) combines with J gene TRBJ2-3, with 14 bases identical to TRBD2. V shed 4 bases, J shed 3 bases, and the junction held 3 bases outside the gene matches. CDR3 length: 16 residues. Germline CDR1 is LGHDT and CDR2 is YNNKEL (reference sequence). CDR3 nucleotides: TGTGCCAGCAGCCCCCGGACTAGCGGGGGGACAGATACGCAGTATTTT. Amino acid sequence: CASSPRTSGGTDTQYF.

This chain links TRBV6-4 with TRBJ1-3; possible D gene TRBD1, 6 bases. Germline assignment: CDR1 MRHNA and CDR2 SNTAGT. Trimming pared 9 bases from V and 0 bases from J, leaving 15 bases between. The CDR3 totals 15 residues. As DNA, the CDR3 is TGTGCCAGTAGGGGGGTTTACTTCTCTGGAAACACCATATATTTT. Translating it yields CASRGVYFSGNTIYF.

The chain employs TRBV6-5 and TRBJ2-3; D is ambiguous. Germline V CDR1 and CDR2: MNHEY, SVGAGI. Trimming stripped 6 bases from V and 2 bases from J, with 9 bases between. The CDR3 is 13 amino acids. CDR3 sequence (DNA): TGTGCCAGCAGCCGAACTTCCACAGATACGCAGTATTTT. Protein product: CASSRTSTDTQYF.

This chain joins TRBV24-1 and TRBJ1-5; no clear D gene. CDR3 length: 15 amino acids. Trimming took off 2 bases at V and 2 bases at J, with 9 bases between the two ends. The V gene's germline CDR1 is KGHDR and CDR2 SFDVKD. DNA for the CDR3: TGTGCCACCAGTGATTCCTTAACGGGCAATCAGCCCCAGCATTTT. Translation: CATSDSLTGNQPQHF.

The chain has TRBV10-3 and TRBJ2-7, with a possible D match to TRBD2 (7 bases). The V end lost 3 bases, the J end lost 5 bases, and 14 bases lay between the germline ends. Per the germline V gene, CDR1 is ENHRY and CDR2 is SYGVKD. This CDR3 has 14 residues. Here the CDR3 reads CAISDAGAKNEQYF. CDR3 nucleotide sequence: TGTGCCATCAGTGACGCGGGGGCAAAAAACGAGCAGTACTTC.

The rearrangement links TRBV6-5 to TRBJ1-5, with 7 bases identical to TRBD1. There are 15 residues in the CDR3. V was pared by 7 bases and J by 0 bases, with 6 bases of the junction left unmatched. Looked up from germline, CDR1 is MNHEY and CDR2 is SVGAGI. DNA for the CDR3: TGTGCCAGCAAACAGGACAGGTCTAGCAATCAGCCCCAGCATTTT. This encodes CASKQDRSSNQPQHF.

This chain uses TRBV28 with TRBJ2-7, with 8 bases matching TRBD1. V lost 6 bases, J lost 6 bases, and 4 bases stayed unmatched. This CDR3 comprises 12 residues. Looked up from germline, CDR1 is MDHEN and CDR2 is SYDVKM. This CDR3 reads CASSRTGREQYF. CDR3 nucleotide sequence: TGTGCCAGCAGCCGGACAGGGCGCGAGCAGTACTTC.

This clone is a singleton in its sample. The rearrangement uses TRBV7-9 and TRBJ1-1; TRBD1 might be the D (6 bases). The V end lost 5 bases, the J end lost 7 bases, and 14 bases lay between the germline ends. The CDR3 loop spans 13 amino acids. Germline V gene lookup returns CDR1 SEHNR and CDR2 FQNEAQ (reference sequence). The CDR3 DNA reads TGTGCCAGCAGCCGCGGGGGCGGGAGTGAAGCTTTCTTT. Translated, it gives CASSRGGGSEAFF.

J is TRBJ1-6 and V is TRBV7-9; D not resolved. The CDR3 has 15 residues. Germline V lookup: CDR1 SEHNR, CDR2 FQNEAQ (reference sequence). Trimming left V 1 base short and J 7 bases short, with 11 bases between. This CDR3 reads CASSLDSGRNSPLHF. The CDR3 region has the DNA TGTGCCAGCAGCTTAGATTCGGGCAGAAATTCACCCCTCCACTTT.

The CDR3 loop reads CATRALGLAGDGEQFF. Written as DNA, the CDR3 is TGTGCCACCAGGGCTTTGGGACTAGCGGGAGATGGTGAGCAGTTCTTC. This sequence joins TRBV24-1 and TRBJ2-1; 14 bases align to TRBD2. The germline CDR1 and CDR2 sequences are KGHDR and SFDVKD. V shed 7 bases, J shed 9 bases, and the junction held 10 bases outside the gene matches. This CDR3 has 16 residues.

This clone was seen a few times. This chain links TRBV11-2 with TRBJ1-5, with D possibly matching TRBD1 (5 bases). The germline CDR1 and CDR2 sequences are SGHAT and FQNNGV. Trimming left V 2 bases short and J 0 bases short, with 8 bases between. This CDR3 region has 15 residues. The CDR3 DNA sequence: TGTGCCAGCAGCTTAAGGGGTTATAGCAATCAGCCCCAGCATTTT. Translation: CASSLRGYSNQPQHF. Complete variable domain (other parts from reference TRBV11-2 and TRBJ1-5): EAGVAQSPRYKIIEKRQSVAFWCNPISGHATLYWYQQILGQGPKLLIQFQNNGVVDDSQLPKDRFSAERLKGVDSTLKIQPAKLEDSAVYLCASSLRGYSNQPQHFGDGTRLSIL.

This clone has only a few counts. J is TRBJ2-2 and V is TRBV5-6; 7 nucleotides match TRBD1. The CDR3 totals 17 residues. The V gene's germline CDR1 is SGHDT and CDR2 YYEEEE. The trim removed 0 bases at V and 5 bases at J, leaving 10 bases unmatched. The DNA for the CDR3 is TGTGCCAGCAGCTTGGGTCCGACAGGGATGAGGACCGGGGAGCTGTTTTTT. Encoded protein: CASSLGPTGMRTGELFF. The full variable domain, completed using reference TRBV5-6 and TRBJ2-2, is DAGVTQSPTHLIKTRGQQVTLRCSPKSGHDTVSWYQQALGQGPQFIFQYYEEEERQRGNFPDRFSGHQFPNYSSELNVNALLLGDSALYLCASSLGPTGMRTGELFFGEGSRLTVL.

This chain joins TRBV4-2 and TRBJ2-7, with a weak D call TRBD2 (6 bases). Trimming took off 3 bases at V and 6 bases at J, with 12 bases between the two ends. The length of the CDR3 is 13 residues. Germline V CDR1 and CDR2: LGHNA, YNFKEQ. This chain's CDR3 is CASSQEGKAEQYF. In DNA, the CDR3 is TGTGCCAGCAGCCAGGAGGGGAAGGCCGAGCAGTACTTC.

The rearrangement links TRBV28 to TRBJ2-5, with TRBD2 identical over 13 bases. The ends lost 6 bases at V and 5 bases at J; junction bases unmatched: 15. CDR1 is MDHEN and CDR2 is SYDVKM in the germline V gene. The CDR3 covers 18 residues. CDR3 nucleotide sequence: TGTGCCAGCAGATTTCGACTAGCGGGAGGCTCCCGGCTGGAGACCCAGTACTTC. It encodes CASRFRLAGGSRLETQYF. The variable domain in full, completed from reference TRBV28 and TRBJ2-5, reads DVKVTQSSRYLVKRTGEKVFLECVQDMDHENMFWYRQDPGLGLRLIYFSYDVKMKEKGDIPEGYSVSREKKERFSLILESASTNQTSMYLCASRFRLAGGSRLETQYFGPGTRLLVL.

This sequence joins TRBV23-1 and TRBJ2-7, with TRBD2 identical over 7 bases. TRBV23-1 is assigned to the ORF class and has an uncertain function. V was clipped by 8 bases and J by 3 bases; unmatched bases: 31. The CDR3 has 21 amino acids. In DNA form, the CDR3 reads TGCGCCAGCCCGGCAGGTGGGGAGGGGCACGGACGTCTTCGACGGGGCTACGAGCAGTACTTC. This sequence encodes CASPAGGEGHGRLRRGYEQYF.

J is TRBJ2-5 and V is TRBV20-1, with D unresolved. Looked up from germline, CDR1 is DFQATT and CDR2 is SNEGSKA (reference sequence). This CDR3 spans 10 amino acids. Trimming cost V 2 bases and J 5 bases, with 3 bases left between them. Here the CDR3 DNA reads TGCAGTGCTAGAAAGGAGACCCAGTACTTC. This gives the protein CSARKETQYF.

Remarks on this clone: The germline gene is not matched at one end of the junction; a read error may be the cause. The V gene is TRBV3-1 (or the pseudogene TRBV3-2), the J gene TRBJ2-7; 9 positions match TRBD1. The CDR3 contains 15 residues. Germline CDR1 reads LGHDT; CDR2 reads YNNKEL (reference sequence). The CDR3 nucleotides read TGTGCCAGCACCCAAGGGACAGGGAGATTACGGGAGCAGTACTTC. The encoded protein is CASTQGTGRLREQYF.

The chain employs TRBV4-2 and TRBJ2-5; D not resolved. V was pared by 0 bases and J by 5 bases, with 28 bases between. The CDR3 loop spans 20 amino acids. The germline V gene has CDR1 LGHNA and CDR2 YNFKEQ. Here the CDR3 reads CASSQDFVGWSGRPWETQYF. CDR3 coding DNA: TGTGCCAGCAGCCAAGATTTCGTGGGATGGTCAGGACGTCCCTGGGAGACCCAGTACTTC.

The rearrangement uses TRBV28 and TRBJ2-1; TRBD2 agrees at 15 bases. V trimming: 4 bases; J trimming: 0 bases; junction bases outside the gene matches: 7. Per the germline V gene, CDR1 is MDHEN and CDR2 is SYDVKM. The CDR3 has 19 residues. In DNA form, the CDR3 reads TGTGCCAGCAGTTCCCCGGGACTAGCGGGGGGTAGCTCCTACAATGAGCAGTTCTTC. Its translation is CASSSPGLAGGSSYNEQFF.

This clone has a single count. This sequence joins TRBV6-5 and TRBJ1-5; D gene unclear. V was shortened by 5 bases and J by 6 bases, with 14 bases between the two germline ends. Germline V CDR1 and CDR2: MNHEY, SVGAGI. The CDR3 runs 14 residues. CDR3 in amino acids: CASSSGRSLQPQHF. CDR3 nucleotides: TGTGCCAGCAGTAGCGGAAGGAGCCTTCAGCCCCAGCATTTT.

This CDR3 is CASSLRVGETQYF. In DNA, the CDR3 is TGTGCCAGCAGCTTGAGAGTTGGAGAGACCCAGTACTTC. The chain employs TRBV5-8 and TRBJ2-5, with D uncertain. V was shortened by 1 base and J by 4 bases, with 8 bases between the two germline ends. Germline assignment: CDR1 SGHTS and CDR2 YDEGEE. The CDR3 is 13 amino acids. Combining the CDR3 with reference TRBV5-8 and TRBJ2-5 gives the whole variable domain EAGVTQSPTHLIKTRGQQATLRCSPISGHTSVYWYQQALGLGLQFLLWYDEGEERNRGNFPPRFSGRQFPNYSSELNVNALELEDSALYLCASSLRVGETQYFGPGTRLLVL.